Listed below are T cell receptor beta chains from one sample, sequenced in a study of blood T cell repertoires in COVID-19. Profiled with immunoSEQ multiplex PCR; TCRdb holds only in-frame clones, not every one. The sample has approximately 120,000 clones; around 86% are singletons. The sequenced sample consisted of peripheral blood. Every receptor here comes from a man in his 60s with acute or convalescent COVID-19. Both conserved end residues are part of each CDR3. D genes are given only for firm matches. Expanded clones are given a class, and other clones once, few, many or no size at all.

CDR3: CATSFGLAAYNEQFF; DNA: TGTGCCACCAGTTTCGGACTAGCGGCCTACAATGAGCAGTTCTTC; J: TRBJ2-1; size: few; D: TRBD2; V: TRBV10-3
CDR3: CASRTGIPGNTIYF; DNA: TGTGCCAGTAGAACAGGAATTCCTGGAAACACCATATATTTT; J: TRBJ1-3; size: NA; D: NA; V: TRBV19
CDR3: CASSSTSGSPGELFF; DNA: TGTGCCAGCAGTTCGACTAGCGGGAGCCCCGGGGAGCTGTTTTTT; J: TRBJ2-2; size: NA; D: TRBD2; V: TRBV11-2
CDR3: CASSSRSADTQYF; DNA: TGTGCCAGCAGCTCCCGATCAGCAGATACGCAGTATTTT; J: TRBJ2-3; size: NA; D: NA; V: TRBV7-2
CDR3: CASSFFGTSGRNEQFF; DNA: TGTGCCAGCAGTTTTTTCGGGACTAGCGGGAGGAATGAGCAGTTCTTC; J: TRBJ2-1; size: NA; D: TRBD2; V: TRBV28
CDR3: CASSSTGSDGNTIYF; DNA: TGCGCCAGCAGCTCAACAGGGTCCGACGGAAACACCATATATTTT; J: TRBJ1-3; size: NA; D: NA; V: TRBV5-1
CDR3: CASSSLAGEYNEQFF; DNA: TGCGCCAGCAGCTCCCTAGCGGGAGAATACAATGAGCAGTTCTTC; J: TRBJ2-1; size: NA; D: TRBD2; V: TRBV5-1
CDR3: CAWSTLMAAGAQYF; DNA: TGTGCCTGGAGTACATTGATGGCTGCCGGGGCCCAGTACTTC; J: TRBJ2-5; size: NA; D: NA; V: TRBV30
CDR3: CASTFPGWTEAFF; DNA: TGTGCCAGCACCTTCCCCGGTTGGACTGAAGCTTTCTTT; J: TRBJ1-1; size: NA; D: NA; V: TRBV5-5
CDR3: CASSYPQRESTDTQYF; DNA: TGTGCCAGCAGTTACCCCCAGCGGGAGAGCACAGATACGCAGTATTTT; J: TRBJ2-3; size: NA; D: TRBD2; V: TRBV6-2/TRBV6-3
CDR3: CASSLVQGAVMNTEAFF; DNA: TGCGCCAGCAGCTTGGTTCAGGGGGCGGTTATGAACACTGAAGCTTTCTTT; J: TRBJ1-1; size: NA; D: TRBD1; V: TRBV5-1
CDR3: CASSPAGSEYNEQFF; DNA: TGTGCCAGCAGCCCGGCGGGGTCGGAGTACAATGAGCAGTTCTTC; J: TRBJ2-1; size: few; D: NA; V: TRBV13
CDR3: CATSRGGVPYEQYF; DNA: TGTGCCACCAGCAGAGGCGGGGTTCCTTACGAGCAGTACTTC; J: TRBJ2-7; size: NA; D: NA; V: TRBV15
CDR3: CASKGGGGNQPQHF; DNA: TGTGCCAGTAAGGGAGGAGGAGGCAATCAGCCCCAGCATTTT; J: TRBJ1-5; size: NA; D: NA; V: TRBV19
CDR3: CASSPSSSSGTYEQYF; DNA: TGTGCCAGCAGCCCCTCTTCCTCTAGCGGGACCTACGAGCAGTACTTC; J: TRBJ2-7; size: NA; D: TRBD2; V: TRBV7-3
CDR3: CASSESVLSYEQYF; DNA: TGTGCCAGTAGTGAGAGCGTCCTATCTTACGAGCAGTACTTC; J: TRBJ2-7; size: NA; D: NA; V: TRBV19
CDR3: CVSSQRSNQPQHF; DNA: TGTGTTAGTAGTCAGCGGAGCAATCAGCCCCAGCATTTT; J: TRBJ1-5; size: NA; D: NA; V: TRBV27
CDR3: CAWSGRTGVFNTEAFF; DNA: TGTGCCTGGAGTGGGAGGACAGGGGTGTTTAACACTGAAGCTTTCTTT; J: TRBJ1-1; size: NA; D: TRBD1; V: TRBV30
CDR3: CASSPSRGQEQYF; DNA: TGTGCCAGCTCACCGTCGAGGGGGCAAGAGCAGTACTTC; J: TRBJ2-7; size: NA; D: TRBD1; V: TRBV18
CDR3: CASSLAPDILSNQPQHF; DNA: TGCGCCAGCAGCTTGGCCCCGGACATACTTAGCAATCAGCCCCAGCATTTT; J: TRBJ1-5; size: NA; D: NA; V: TRBV5-1
CDR3: CASSDSLTYPNQPQHF; DNA: TGTGCCAGCAGTGATTCATTGACATATCCCAATCAGCCCCAGCATTTT; J: TRBJ1-5; size: few; D: NA; V: TRBV6-1
CDR3: CASSVRGQFFNEQFF; DNA: TGTGCCAGCAGCGTCAGGGGTCAGTTCTTCAATGAGCAGTTCTTC; J: TRBJ2-1; size: NA; D: NA; V: TRBV9
CDR3: CASSQDRGASGLFF; DNA: TGCGCCAGCAGCCAAGATCGCGGTGCCAGTGGACTGTTTTTT; J: TRBJ1-4; size: NA; D: NA; V: TRBV4-1
CDR3: CASSLWEGSTEAFF; DNA: TGTGCCAGCAGTTTATGGGAGGGCAGCACTGAAGCTTTCTTT; J: TRBJ1-1; size: NA; D: NA; V: TRBV27
CDR3: CASSLRSLTGGEKLFF; DNA: TGTGCCAGCAGTTTACGGTCGTTGACAGGGGGTGAAAAACTGTTTTTT; J: TRBJ1-4; size: NA; D: TRBD1; V: TRBV27
CDR3: CATSRSLTSGTTDTQYF; DNA: TGTGCCACCAGCAGATCCCTGACTAGCGGGACGACAGATACGCAGTATTTT; J: TRBJ2-3; size: NA; D: TRBD2; V: TRBV15
CDR3: CASSLSLEGGELFF; DNA: TGTGCCAGCAGCTTAAGTCTAGAGGGCGGGGAGCTGTTTTTT; J: TRBJ2-2; size: NA; D: NA; V: TRBV7-3
CDR3: CASSAGANYGYTF; DNA: TGTGCCAGCAGTGCCGGGGCTAACTATGGCTACACCTTC; J: TRBJ1-2; size: few; D: NA; V: TRBV2
CDR3: CASSDSGGPSDTQYF; DNA: TGTGCCAGCAGTGACTCGGGAGGGCCCTCAGATACGCAGTATTTT; J: TRBJ2-3; size: NA; D: TRBD2; V: TRBV6-4
CDR3: CSAGTAYGYTF; DNA: TGCAGCGCGGGAACAGCATATGGCTACACCTTC; J: TRBJ1-2; size: NA; D: NA; V: TRBV29-1
CDR3: CASSSDRGNYGYTF; DNA: TGCGCCAGCAGCTCCGATAGGGGAAACTATGGCTACACCTTC; J: TRBJ1-2; size: NA; D: NA; V: TRBV5-1
CDR3: CASSIRGTGNEKLFF; DNA: TGTGCCAGTAGTATCCGCGGGACGGGGAATGAAAAACTGTTTTTT; J: TRBJ1-4; size: NA; D: NA; V: TRBV19
CDR3: CASSDRAFEKLFF; DNA: TGTGCCAGTTCGGACAGGGCGTTTGAAAAACTGTTTTTT; J: TRBJ1-4; size: NA; D: TRBD1; V: TRBV19
CDR3: CASRVGTVDEQFF; DNA: TGCGCCAGCAGGGTTGGGACTGTGGATGAGCAGTTCTTC; J: TRBJ2-1; size: NA; D: NA; V: TRBV10-2
CDR3: CSVAWVGGGYTF; DNA: TGCAGCGTTGCGTGGGTCGGGGGTGGCTACACCTTC; J: TRBJ1-2; size: NA; D: NA; V: TRBV29-1
CDR3: CASSPQGTEAFF; DNA: TGCGCCAGCAGTCCTCAGGGGACTGAAGCTTTCTTT; J: TRBJ1-1; size: once; D: NA; V: TRBV5-1
CDR3: CASSRTTGSSNQPQHF; DNA: TGTGCCAGCAGTCGGACGACGGGGTCTTCCAATCAGCCCCAGCATTTT; J: TRBJ1-5; size: NA; D: NA; V: TRBV7-2
CDR3: CASSLLATGLYGYTF; DNA: TGTGCCAGCAGCTTACTCGCGACAGGGCTCTATGGCTACACCTTC; J: TRBJ1-2; size: NA; D: TRBD1; V: TRBV7-2
CDR3: CASSPRDRLHQPQHF; DNA: TGTGCCAGCAGTCCCCGGGACAGGCTCCATCAGCCCCAGCATTTT; J: TRBJ1-5; size: once; D: TRBD1; V: TRBV28
CDR3: CASSRDRGAHEQYF; DNA: TGTGCCAGCAGTCGAGACAGGGGCGCCCACGAGCAGTACTTC; J: TRBJ2-7; size: once; D: TRBD1; V: TRBV6-5
CDR3: CASSLTGLTYEQYF; DNA: TGTGCCAGCAGCCTAACAGGTCTGACCTACGAGCAGTACTTC; J: TRBJ2-7; size: once; D: NA; V: TRBV7-8
CDR3: CASSSSGERRSRARLDNEQFF; DNA: TGTGCCAGCAGTTCCTCCGGGGAGAGGAGATCACGGGCTCGGCTCGACAATGAGCAGTTCTTC; J: TRBJ2-1; size: NA; D: NA; V: TRBV28
CDR3: CSVEMGSAEAFF; DNA: TGCAGCGTTGAGATGGGCTCGGCTGAAGCTTTCTTT; J: TRBJ1-1; size: NA; D: NA; V: TRBV29-1
CDR3: CAVQSGTVQSNEQFF; DNA: TGTGCCGTCCAATCCGGGACAGTCCAAAGCAATGAGCAGTTCTTC; J: TRBJ2-1; size: NA; D: TRBD1; V: TRBV24-1
CDR3: CASSREDGVPYF; DNA: TGTGCCAGCAGCCGAGAGGACGGGGTCCCGTACTTC; J: TRBJ2-7; size: few; D: NA; V: TRBV7-9
CDR3: CASSSDRVRNTIYF; DNA: TGTGCCAGCAGCTCGGACAGGGTTAGAAACACCATATATTTT; J: TRBJ1-3; size: once; D: TRBD1; V: TRBV5-4
CDR3: CASSPQWNRGLSGYTF; DNA: TGTGCCAGCTCACCACAATGGAACAGGGGGCTAAGTGGCTACACCTTC; J: TRBJ1-2; size: few; D: TRBD1; V: TRBV18
CDR3: CASSQGPTVGDGYTF; DNA: TGTGCCAGCAGCCAAGGCCCCACAGTCGGGGATGGCTACACCTTC; J: TRBJ1-2; size: few; D: NA; V: TRBV3-1/TRBV3-2
CDR3: CASSEVAGAMDTQYF; DNA: TGTGCCAGCAGTGAAGTGGCAGGGGCGATGGATACGCAGTATTTT; J: TRBJ2-3; size: NA; D: NA; V: TRBV2
CDR3: CASSRISGFPRETQYF; DNA: TGTGCCAGTAGTAGAATATCCGGGTTCCCTCGGGAGACCCAGTACTTC; J: TRBJ2-5; size: NA; D: NA; V: TRBV19
CDR3: CASSLEGGPNQPQHF; DNA: TGCGCCAGCAGCTTAGAGGGGGGGCCCAATCAGCCCCAGCATTTT; J: TRBJ1-5; size: NA; D: NA; V: TRBV5-1